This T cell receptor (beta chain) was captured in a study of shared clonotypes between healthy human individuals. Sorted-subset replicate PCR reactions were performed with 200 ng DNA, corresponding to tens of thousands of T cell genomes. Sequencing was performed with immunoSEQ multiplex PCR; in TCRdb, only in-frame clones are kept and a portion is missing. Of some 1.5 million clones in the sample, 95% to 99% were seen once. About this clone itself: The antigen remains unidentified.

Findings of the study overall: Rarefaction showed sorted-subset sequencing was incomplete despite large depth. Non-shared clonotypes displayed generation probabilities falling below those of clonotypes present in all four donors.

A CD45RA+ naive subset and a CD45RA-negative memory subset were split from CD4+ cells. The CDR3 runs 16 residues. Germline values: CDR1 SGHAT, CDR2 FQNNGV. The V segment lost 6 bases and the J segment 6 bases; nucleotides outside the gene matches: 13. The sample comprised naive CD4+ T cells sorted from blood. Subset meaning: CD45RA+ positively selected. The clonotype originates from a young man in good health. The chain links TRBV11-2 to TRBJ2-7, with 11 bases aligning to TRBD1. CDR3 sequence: CASSLNRDRGLSEQYF. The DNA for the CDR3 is TGTGCCAGCAGTCTAAACCGGGACAGGGGGTTGAGCGAGCAGTACTTC.